The clone carrying this TCR beta chain was detected only a few times. CDR1 and CDR2 (germline): LNHDA, SQIVND (reference sequence). The CDR3 totals 14 residues. Trimming took off 6 bases at V and 2 bases at J, with 14 bases between the two ends. Profiling relied on immunoSEQ multiplex PCR, and the TCRdb table lists in-frame clones only, not all of them. The sample lists about 78,000 clones, 70% to 90% occurring once. These data originate in a study of control samples from healthy donors and cancer patients. This receptor was obtained from a woman between 55 and 75 years old in good health. This chain connects TRBV19 to TRBJ2-7; maybe TRBD1 (5 bases). Input material: blood. CDR3 loop: CASRPRTRTYEQYF. For the CDR3, the DNA is TGTGCCAGTAGACCAAGGACAAGAACCTACGAGCAGTACTTC.